These 7 T cell receptor beta chains were all obtained from the same sample, sequenced in a study of CD8 T cells in Susac syndrome. cDNA came from roughly 0.5 to 1 ug RNA primed by random hexamers. TCRdb passed the immunoSEQ multiplex PCR reads through MiXCR, listing each CDR3 protein once. Of under 200,000 distinct CDR3 sequences listed, approximately 96% are singletons. The specimen was CD8+ T cells from PBMCs. The receptors stem from a human donor with multiple sclerosis.

The rearrangement joins TRBV7-8 to TRBJ2-7, with 11 bases that match TRBD2. The CDR3 is 16 residues long. The trim removed 4 bases at V and 0 bases at J, leaving 5 bases unmatched. Germline V gene data show CDR1 as SGHVS and CDR2 as FQNEAQ. DNA of the CDR3: TGTGCCAGCAGCTCTCGAGGGACTAGCGGCTCCTACGAGCAGTACTTC. It is translated as CASSSRGTSGSYEQYF. The full variable domain, completed using reference TRBV7-8 and TRBJ2-7, is GAGVSQSPRYKVAKRGQDVALRCDPISGHVSLFWYQQALGQGPEFLTYFQNEAQLDKSGLPSDRFFAERPEGSVSTLKIQRTQQEDSAVYLCASSSRGTSGSYEQYFGPGTRLTVT.

The chain joins TRBV20-1 to TRBJ2-2, with a weak D call TRBD2 (5 bases). Trimming took 3 bases from V and 4 from J, leaving 9 bases between them. Germline V gives CDR1 DFQATT, CDR2 SNEGSKA (reference sequence). This CDR3 comprises 13 residues. The CDR3 DNA follows: TGCAGTGCTAGCCAAACTAGCACCGGGGAGCTGTTTTTT. Translating gives CSASQTSTGELFF.

This clonotype was detected once. The genes are TRBV25-1 and TRBJ2-7; 12 bases are shared with TRBD1. The trim removed 3 bases at V and 5 bases at J, leaving 5 bases unmatched. The CDR3 length is 15 residues. CDR1 and CDR2 (germline): MGHDK, SYGVNS. The CDR3 DNA follows: TGTGCCAGCAGTGATACCGGGACAGGGGGCGACGAGCAGTACTTC. Translated: CASSDTGTGGDEQYF.

The chain couples TRBV29-1 to TRBJ1-2; TRBD1 matches 9 bases. V was clipped by 7 bases and J by 6 bases; unmatched bases: 6. The CDR3 spans 12 residues. CDR1 and CDR2 from the germline V gene are SQVTM and ANQGSEA. The CDR3 loop reads CSAADRGNGYTF. CDR3 nucleotides: TGCAGCGCCGCGGACAGGGGTAATGGCTACACCTTC.

V and J are TRBV27 and TRBJ2-6, with 9 nucleotides matching TRBD1. The ends lost 3 bases at V and 0 bases at J; junction bases unmatched: 6. Germline loops: CDR1 MNHEY, CDR2 SMNVEV (reference sequence). The CDR3 length is 18 residues. The CDR3 DNA is TGTGCCAGCAGTTTGGGACAGGGCTCCCTCTCTGGGGCCAACGTCCTGACTTTC. Amino acid sequence: CASSLGQGSLSGANVLTF.

The CDR3 protein is CASSGEGNSPLHF. The CDR3 coding sequence is TGCGCCAGCAGCGGAGAGGGAAATTCACCCCTCCACTTT. The rearrangement joins TRBV5-1 to TRBJ1-6; D unclear. In germline, CDR1 is SGHRS, CDR2 YFSETQ. V was shortened by 4 bases and J by 7 bases, with 9 bases between the two germline ends. The CDR3 contains 13 residues. Based on the CDR3 plus reference TRBV5-1 and TRBJ1-6, the full variable domain is KAGVTQTPRYLIKTRGQQVTLSCSPISGHRSVSWYQQTPGQGLQFLFEYFSETQRNKGNFPGRFSGRQFSNSRSEMNVSTLELGDSALYLCASSGEGNSPLHFGNGTRLTVT.

The rearrangement joins TRBV7-9 to TRBJ2-1; 12 nucleotides align to TRBD2. The trim removed 5 bases at V and 5 bases at J, leaving 7 bases unmatched. The germline V gene has CDR1 SEHNR and CDR2 FQNEAQ (reference sequence). The CDR3 contains 16 residues. For the CDR3, the DNA is TGTGCCAGCAGCCAGACTAGCGGGGGAACCCACAATGAGCAGTTCTTC. This sequence encodes CASSQTSGGTHNEQFF.